This T cell receptor (beta chain) was profiled in a study of blood T cell repertoires in COVID-19. About the research overall: The United States, Italy and Spain were the sources of the acute and convalescent COVID-19 samples. T cells, B-cell-depleted T cells, or PBMCs supplied cDNA or gDNA.

In the authors' methods: Quantification of nucleated cells was approximated via reference gene primer amplification. Sequenced by immunoSEQ multiplex PCR; TCRdb stores in-frame clones only, minus some. V and J calls and clone size are copied from that table; D and trimming were computed from the DNA. This sample has about 230,000 clones, with approximately 90% found just once. The CDR3 has 16 amino acids. The V and J ends lost 3 bases and 1 base, in that order; junction bases with no gene match: 4. From germline, CDR1 is MNHEY and CDR2 SMNVEV (reference sequence). Note on this clone: Other DNA sequences in the same sample also yield this CDR3.

This TCR was recovered from a man aged 25 to 45 with COVID-19, enrolled during active disease. The material sequenced was peripheral blood. The chain carries TRBV27 and TRBJ1-5, with 9 bases lining up with TRBD1. CDR3: CASSFSTGGSNQPQHF. CDR3 DNA: TGTGCCAGCAGTTTTTCGACAGGGGGAAGCAATCAGCCCCAGCATTTT.